This T cell receptor beta chain was recorded in a study of read filtering for tumor transcriptome and immune sequencing. As for the study in general: 8 or 9 patients were R-ISS I, about 16 were R-ISS II, roughly seven were R-ISS III.

Germline CDR1 reads SGHAT; CDR2 reads FQNNGV. The CDR3 sequence runs 13 residues, both termini included. From approximately 400 ng of RNA, a library with molecular barcoded alpha/delta and beta/gamma adaptors was made. MiXCR was run by TCRdb on the reads, yielding one entry per CDR3 protein. The table records fewer than 45,000 distinct CDR3 sequences, around 15% of them present only once. At the time of active disease, bone marrow was collected from every patient. A note on this clonotype: This CDR3 fails to terminate in the conserved phenylalanine or tryptophan, so it likely reflects a read error. It is unclear where the CDR3 begins or ends on the DNA, so no DNA is shown, and the CDR3 is as TCRdb lists it.

This clonotype was obtained from a donor over 35 with multiple myeloma. The chain joins TRBV11-2 to TRBJ1-1. The sample taken for sequencing was a population of CD138-negative cells sorted from bone marrow. The CDR3 protein is CASSLPTGTEALL.